Below, 8 T cell receptor beta chains from the same sample are listed, as sequenced in a study of blood T cell repertoires in COVID-19 (dated by TCRdb to the early 2020s). Library method: the immunoSEQ multiplex PCR assay. Here the immuneACCESS table is served through TCRdb, limited to in-frame sequences with V and J called. Missing clones are a known gap in these copies; in checked studies unresolved V genes cover under half, and the rest lacks a known reason. The table for this sample lists around 170,000 clones; more than 90% of them were counted only once. Around 0.5% of the sample is held by the ten biggest clonotypes. The sample consisted of peripheral blood. Receptor source: a man aged 45 to 65 with acute or convalescent COVID-19.

The chain recombines TRBV7-2 with TRBJ1-2; D unclear. V lost 1 base and J 8 bases, leaving 17 bases between the germline ends. Germline V lookup: CDR1 SGHTA, CDR2 FQGNSA. The CDR3 totals 15 residues. In DNA form, the CDR3 reads TGTGCCAGCAGCTTAGACAGCTCACTACCGGGAGGCTACACCTTC. This codes for CASSLDSSLPGGYTF. Together with reference TRBV7-2 and TRBJ1-2, the CDR3 gives the full variable domain: GAGVSQSPSNKVTEKGKDVELRCDPISGHTALYWYRQSLGQGLEFLIYFQGNSAPDKSGLPSDRFSAERTGGSVSTLTIQRTQQEDSAVYLCASSLDSSLPGGYTFGSGTRLTVV.

The V call is TRBV7-6, the J call TRBJ2-5, with D possibly TRBD2 on 6 matching bases. Germline CDR1 is SGHVS and CDR2 is FNYEAQ. There are 16 residues in the CDR3. Trimming left V 2 bases short and J 1 base short, with 14 bases between. The CDR3 DNA follows: TGTGCCAGCAGCTTAAGGGCAGGAGGGCTCCAAGAGACCCAGTACTTC. Translated: CASSLRAGGLQETQYF.

This sequence joins TRBV3-1 (or the pseudogene TRBV3-2) and TRBJ2-3; 8 positions agree with TRBD2. The CDR3 is 17 amino acids. CDR1 and CDR2 (germline): LGHDT, YNNKEL (reference sequence). V lost 4 bases to trimming and J lost 2 bases; unmatched junction nucleotides: 11. CDR3 DNA: TGTGCCAGCAGCCCAGATAGGAGTAGCGGGAACACAGATACGCAGTATTTT. Its protein is CASSPDRSSGNTDTQYF.

The J gene is TRBJ2-5, the V gene TRBV10-3; TRBD2 matches 7 bases. Trimming removed 10 bases from V and 1 base from J; junction bases left unmatched: 9. The CDR3 consists of 14 residues. Germline V gives CDR1 ENHRY, CDR2 SYGVKD. CDR3 amino acids: CATTPTSAQETQYF. The CDR3 nucleotides are TGTGCCACAACCCCTACTAGCGCCCAAGAGACCCAGTACTTC.

Details on this clone: An end of the junction does not agree with germline; a read error may underlie this. The rearrangement uses TRBV7-2 and TRBJ1-2; 9 bases map to TRBD1. The CDR3 runs 14 residues. Germline values: CDR1 SGHTA, CDR2 FQGNSA. In DNA form, the CDR3 reads TGTGCCAGCAGCTTGACTCCGGGACAGGGAGCGATCCTCTTC. This gives the protein CASSLTPGQGAILF.

The chain is built from TRBV21-1 and TRBJ2-7; TRBD1 reflects the table's D call only, with no check against the DNA. TRBV21-1 is a pseudogene locus. The CDR3 is made up of 14 amino acids. CDR3 bases: TGTGCCAGCAGCGGGACAGGAAAGACCTACGAGCAGTACGTC. Translated: CASSGTGKTYEQYV.

The CDR3 here is CASRPGQATGELFF. Written as DNA, the CDR3 is TGTGCCAGCAGGCCGGGACAGGCCACCGGGGAGCTGTTTTTT. This chain connects TRBV28 to TRBJ2-2, with TRBD1 identical over 8 bases. Germline CDR1 reads MDHEN; CDR2 reads SYDVKM. CDR3 size: 14 residues. J gave up 4 bases and V 6 bases, and 4 bases lay outside the gene matches.

This clone appeared a single time. V gene TRBV25-1 combines with J gene TRBJ2-3; D is perhaps TRBD2 (6 bases). V was shortened by 4 bases and J by 2 bases, with 10 bases between the two germline ends. This CDR3 is built from 14 residues. Germline V lookup: CDR1 MGHDK, CDR2 SYGVNS. The CDR3 bases are TGTGCCAGCAGTGTCGCGGGGATCACAGATACGCAGTATTTT. Its protein product is CASSVAGITDTQYF.